The rows below give T cell receptor beta chains drawn from one sample of a study of blood T cell repertoires in COVID-19. Generated by immunoSEQ multiplex PCR, the TCRdb table keeps only in-frame clones and is missing some. The sample carries roughly 320,000 clones, 70% to 90% recorded once. The specimen sequenced was peripheral blood. These TCRs come from a woman aged 45-59 years with COVID-19, enrolled during active disease. Each CDR3 is given with its conserved first and last residue.

j_call v_call cdr3_aa
TRBJ2-3 TRBV5-1 CASSLQARGTDTQYF
TRBJ2-7 TRBV10-3 CAISNLPTRDGGEQYF
TRBJ2-5 TRBV29-1 CSALWRERVGETQYF
TRBJ2-5 TRBV30 CAWTSSSETQYF
TRBJ2-2 TRBV7-2 CASSPLRGNTGELFF
TRBJ2-1 TRBV29-1 CSVSGTSGERFYNEQFF
TRBJ2-7 TRBV5-1 CASSPTSGGSYEQYF
TRBJ2-1 TRBV24-1 CATSEHGQDNEQFF
TRBJ2-3 TRBV11-3 CASSPGTTSTDTQYF
TRBJ1-4 TRBV30 CAWSAWEEEKLFF
TRBJ2-1 TRBV7-3 CASSLNVGRVYNEQFF